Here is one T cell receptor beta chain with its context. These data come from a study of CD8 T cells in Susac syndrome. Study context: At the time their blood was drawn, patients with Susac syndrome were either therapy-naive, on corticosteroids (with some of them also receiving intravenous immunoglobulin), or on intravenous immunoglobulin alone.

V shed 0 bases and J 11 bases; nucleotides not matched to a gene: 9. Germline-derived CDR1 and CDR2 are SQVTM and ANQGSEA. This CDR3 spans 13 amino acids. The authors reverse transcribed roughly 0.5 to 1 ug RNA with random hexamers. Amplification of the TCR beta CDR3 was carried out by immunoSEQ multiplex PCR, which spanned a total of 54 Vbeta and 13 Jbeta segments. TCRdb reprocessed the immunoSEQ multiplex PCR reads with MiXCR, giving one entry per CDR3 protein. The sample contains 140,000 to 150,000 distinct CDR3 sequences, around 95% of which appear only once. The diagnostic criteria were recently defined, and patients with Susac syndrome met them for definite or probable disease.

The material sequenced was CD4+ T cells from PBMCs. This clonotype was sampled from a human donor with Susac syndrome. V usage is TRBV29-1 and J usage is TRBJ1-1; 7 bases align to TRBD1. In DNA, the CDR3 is TGCAGCGTTGAAGACGCACTGACAGGGAGGGCTTTCTTT. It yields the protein CSVEDALTGRAFF.